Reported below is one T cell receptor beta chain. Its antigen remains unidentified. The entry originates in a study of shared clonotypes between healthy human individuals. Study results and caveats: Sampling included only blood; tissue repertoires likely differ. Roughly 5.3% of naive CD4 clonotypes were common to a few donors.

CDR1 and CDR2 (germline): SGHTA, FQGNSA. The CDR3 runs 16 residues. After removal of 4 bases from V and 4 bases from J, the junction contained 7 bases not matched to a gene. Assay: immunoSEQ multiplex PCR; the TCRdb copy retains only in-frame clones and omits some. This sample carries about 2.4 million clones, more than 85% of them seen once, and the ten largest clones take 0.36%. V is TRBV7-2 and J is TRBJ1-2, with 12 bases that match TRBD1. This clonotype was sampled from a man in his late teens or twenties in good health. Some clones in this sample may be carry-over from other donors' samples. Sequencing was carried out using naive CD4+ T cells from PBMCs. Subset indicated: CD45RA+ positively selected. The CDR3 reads CASSSGQGALIYGYTF. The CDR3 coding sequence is TGTGCCAGCAGCTCGGGACAGGGGGCTTTAATCTATGGCTACACCTTC. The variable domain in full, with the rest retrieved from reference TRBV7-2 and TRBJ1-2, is GAGVSQSPSNKVTEKGKDVELRCDPISGHTALYWYRQSLGQGLEFLIYFQGNSAPDKSGLPSDRFSAERTGGSVSTLTIQRTQQEDSAVYLCASSSGQGALIYGYTFGSGTRLTVV.